This T cell receptor (beta chain) was retrieved from a study of blood T cell repertoires in COVID-19. Germline CDR1 and CDR2: SGHKS and YYEKEE (reference sequence). V was clipped by 0 bases and J by 0 bases, with 12 bases between them. This CDR3 contains 16 residues. Sequencing was performed with immunoSEQ multiplex PCR; in TCRdb, only in-frame clones are kept and a portion is missing. The sample holds 250,000 to 350,000 clones, approximately 88% seen once. The source is a human donor with COVID-19, enrolled during active disease. The donor label of this sample is uncertain. Material for sequencing was peripheral blood. V is TRBV5-5 and J is TRBJ1-1; unclear D gene. This CDR3 reads CASSLVGGRLNTEAFF. The CDR3 region has the DNA TGTGCCAGCAGCTTGGTGGGTGGGAGACTGAACACTGAAGCTTTCTTT. The whole variable domain, filled in from reference TRBV5-5 and TRBJ1-1, reads DAGVTQSPTHLIKTRGQQVTLRCSPISGHKSVSWYQQVLGQGPQFIFQYYEKEERGRGNFPDRFSARQFPNYSSELNVNALLLGDSALYLCASSLVGGRLNTEAFFGQGTRLTVV.